These T cell receptor beta chains were read from a single sample in a study of blood T cell repertoires in COVID-19. Here immunoSEQ multiplex PCR was the method, and the copy in TCRdb shows in-frame clones only, minus some. The sample lists approximately 220,000 clones; roughly four fifths were seen once. Sequencing input: peripheral blood. The receptors derive from an older woman with acute or convalescent COVID-19. Each CDR3 is given with its conserved first and last residue. The D gene is left open where the match is weak. Some rows mark clone size as missing; the rest say once, few, many or name a class of expanded clone.

V: TRBV7-2
J: TRBJ2-5
size: .
D: TRBD1
CDR3: CASSSPGSLGTGLKETQYF
DNA: TGTGCCAGCAGCTCTCCGGGGAGCCTCGGGACAGGTTTGAAAGAGACCCAGTACTTC

V: TRBV19
J: TRBJ2-7
size: .
D: .
CDR3: CASSLTPGVGEQYF
DNA: TGTGCCAGTAGCCTGACCCCGGGGGTCGGCGAGCAGTACTTC

V: TRBV3-1/TRBV3-2
J: TRBJ1-2
size: .
D: .
CDR3: CASSPTVTVNYGYTF
DNA: TGTGCCAGCAGCCCAACCGTGACAGTTAACTATGGCTACACCTTC

V: TRBV5-8
J: TRBJ1-1
size: .
D: .
CDR3: CASSLGFAEAFF
DNA: TGTGCCAGCAGCTTGGGTTTCGCTGAAGCTTTCTTT

V: TRBV7-9
J: TRBJ2-7
size: .
D: .
CDR3: CASSNRASYEQYF
DNA: TGTGCCAGCAGCAACAGGGCCTCCTACGAGCAGTACTTC

V: TRBV6-2/TRBV6-3
J: TRBJ1-5
size: .
D: .
CDR3: CASSFTGWNQPQHF
DNA: TGTGCCAGCAGTTTTACAGGGTGGAATCAGCCCCAGCATTTT

V: TRBV30
J: TRBJ1-4
size: .
D: .
CDR3: CAWSKNQVNEKLFF
DNA: TGTGCCTGGAGTAAAAACCAGGTGAATGAAAAACTGTTTTTT

V: TRBV10-3
J: TRBJ2-5
size: .
D: TRBD1
CDR3: CAISARTGEWETQYF
DNA: TGTGCCATCAGTGCCAGGACAGGGGAATGGGAGACCCAGTACTTC

V: TRBV5-1
J: TRBJ1-6
size: .
D: .
CDR3: CASSLGTAWDLTSPLHF
DNA: TGCGCCAGCAGCTTGGGGACAGCCTGGGACCTTACTTCACCCCTCCACTTT

V: TRBV7-2
J: TRBJ2-1
size: .
D: .
CDR3: CASSLVAGTLSSYNEQFF
DNA: TGTGCCAGCAGCTTAGTTGCCGGGACTTTGAGCTCCTACAATGAGCAGTTCTTC

V: TRBV10-3
J: TRBJ1-5
size: .
D: .
CDR3: CAISVDTGNSNQPQHF
DNA: TGTGCCATCAGTGTCGACACAGGGAACAGCAATCAGCCCCAGCATTTT

V: TRBV7-2
J: TRBJ1-1
size: .
D: .
CDR3: CASSPRTGSGAFF
DNA: TGTGCCAGCAGCCCCCGCACAGGGAGCGGCGCTTTCTTT

V: TRBV5-1
J: TRBJ2-7
size: .
D: TRBD2
CDR3: CASSIQTSAANSYEQYF
DNA: TGCGCCAGCAGCATTCAGACTAGCGCCGCCAATTCCTACGAGCAGTACTTC

V: TRBV9
J: TRBJ2-1
size: .
D: .
CDR3: CASSVHPPETEKRNEQFF
DNA: TGTGCCAGCAGCGTCCATCCCCCGGAGACAGAAAAAAGGAATGAGCAGTTCTTC

V: TRBV4-2
J: TRBJ2-5
size: .
D: TRBD1
CDR3: CASSQPGTGEETQYF
DNA: TGTGCCAGCAGCCAACCCGGGACAGGAGAAGAGACCCAGTACTTC

V: TRBV2
J: TRBJ1-6
size: few
D: TRBD1
CDR3: CASANLGQEGSPLHF
DNA: TGTGCCAGCGCAAATCTCGGACAGGAGGGTTCACCCCTCCACTTT

V: TRBV29-1
J: TRBJ2-3
size: .
D: TRBD2
CDR3: CSVERGGADTQYF
DNA: TGCAGCGTTGAACGGGGGGGAGCAGATACGCAGTATTTT

V: TRBV5-1
J: TRBJ1-6
size: .
D: .
CDR3: CASSLEPPGHQSSYNSPLHF
DNA: TGCGCCAGCAGCTTGGAACCTCCGGGACACCAGAGCTCCTATAATTCACCCCTCCACTTT

V: TRBV2
J: TRBJ2-7
size: .
D: TRBD1
CDR3: CASSEQGAVIEQYF
DNA: TGTGCCAGCAGTGAACAGGGGGCGGTCATCGAGCAGTACTTC

V: TRBV5-1
J: TRBJ1-4
size: .
D: TRBD1
CDR3: CASSQLGQGANEKLFF
DNA: TGCGCCAGCAGCCAGTTAGGACAGGGGGCTAATGAAAAACTGTTTTTT

V: TRBV3-1/TRBV3-2
J: TRBJ1-2
size: .
D: .
CDR3: CASSQETRVGYTF
DNA: TGTGCCAGCAGCCAAGAAACGCGGGTCGGCTACACCTTC

V: TRBV4-2
J: TRBJ2-1
size: .
D: TRBD1
CDR3: CASSRQGYEQFF
DNA: TGTGCCAGCAGCCGACAGGGCTATGAGCAGTTCTTC

V: TRBV11-3
J: TRBJ2-1
size: few
D: .
CDR3: CASSGTRQAYNEQFF
DNA: TGTGCCAGCAGCGGTACGAGACAGGCTTACAATGAGCAGTTCTTC

V: TRBV18
J: TRBJ1-2
size: .
D: .
CDR3: CASSPTLNYGYTF
DNA: TGTGCCAGCTCACCGACTCTCAACTATGGCTACACCTTC

V: TRBV6-2/TRBV6-3
J: TRBJ1-4
size: .
D: .
CDR3: CASSLAGDVEKLFF
DNA: TGTGCCAGCAGTTTGGCAGGGGATGTTGAAAAACTGTTTTTT

V: TRBV29-1
J: TRBJ2-2
size: .
D: TRBD2
CDR3: CSVDGLAGTNTGELFF
DNA: TGCAGCGTTGATGGACTAGCGGGGACGAACACCGGGGAGCTGTTTTTT

V: TRBV7-9
J: TRBJ1-1
size: .
D: .
CDR3: CASSPPSGARNTEAFF
DNA: TGTGCCAGCAGCCCCCCTAGTGGGGCCAGGAACACTGAAGCTTTCTTT

V: TRBV29-1
J: TRBJ1-1
size: .
D: TRBD1
CDR3: CSVEGQGPTEAFF
DNA: TGCAGCGTTGAGGGACAGGGACCCACTGAAGCTTTCTTT

V: TRBV7-8
J: TRBJ2-7
size: .
D: .
CDR3: CASSLRGGPGYEQYF
DNA: TGTGCCAGCAGCTTAAGGGGGGGTCCCGGGTACGAGCAGTACTTC

V: TRBV20-1
J: TRBJ2-5
size: .
D: .
CDR3: CSADSQETQYF
DNA: TGCAGTGCGGACAGCCAAGAGACCCAGTACTTC

V: TRBV24-1
J: TRBJ2-1
size: .
D: .
CDR3: CATSDTRGGSYNEQFF
DNA: TGTGCCACCAGTGACACTAGGGGGGGCTCCTACAATGAGCAGTTCTTC

V: TRBV7-2
J: TRBJ1-1
size: .
D: .
CDR3: CASSSGGGNEAFF
DNA: TGTGCCAGCAGCTCCGGGGGAGGCAATGAAGCTTTCTTT

V: TRBV27
J: TRBJ1-1
size: .
D: .
CDR3: CASKVGREAFF
DNA: TGTGCCAGCAAAGTGGGCAGGGAAGCTTTCTTT

V: TRBV10-3
J: TRBJ2-1
size: .
D: .
CDR3: CAINALGREPYNEQFF
DNA: TGTGCCATCAACGCCCTTGGCCGGGAACCCTACAATGAGCAGTTCTTC

V: TRBV7-9
J: TRBJ1-1
size: .
D: TRBD1
CDR3: CASSHGDRANTEAFF
DNA: TGTGCCAGCAGTCATGGGGACAGGGCGAACACTGAAGCTTTCTTT

V: TRBV6-5
J: TRBJ2-2
size: .
D: .
CDR3: CASIEGPTGELFF
DNA: TGTGCCAGCATAGAGGGCCCCACCGGGGAGCTGTTTTTT

V: TRBV7-2
J: TRBJ1-2
size: .
D: .
CDR3: CASNKAPILNNYGYTF
DNA: TGTGCCAGCAATAAAGCCCCCATACTGAATAACTATGGCTACACCTTC

V: TRBV15
J: TRBJ1-1
size: .
D: .
CDR3: CATSRVAGSGTEAFF
DNA: TGTGCCACCAGCAGAGTAGCGGGGTCGGGCACTGAAGCTTTCTTT

V: TRBV5-1
J: TRBJ1-1
size: .
D: TRBD1
CDR3: CASSWGTVGNTEAFF
DNA: TGCGCCAGCAGCTGGGGGACAGTAGGGAACACTGAAGCTTTCTTT

V: TRBV15
J: TRBJ1-6
size: .
D: .
CDR3: CATTSHYNSPLHF
DNA: TGTGCCACCACCAGCCACTATAATTCACCCCTCCACTTT

V: TRBV5-1
J: TRBJ1-1
size: .
D: .
CDR3: CASSFPTGNTEAFF
DNA: TGCGCCAGCAGCTTTCCTACAGGGAACACTGAAGCTTTCTTT

V: TRBV6-1
J: TRBJ2-1
size: .
D: .
CDR3: CASSEARGDRDNEQFF
DNA: TGTGCCAGCAGTGAAGCGCGGGGGGACAGAGACAATGAGCAGTTCTTC

V: TRBV30
J: TRBJ2-5
size: .
D: TRBD1
CDR3: CAWSSSGGKETQYF
DNA: TGTGCCTGGAGTTCCTCAGGGGGCAAAGAGACCCAGTACTTC

V: TRBV7-8
J: TRBJ2-2
size: once
D: .
CDR3: CASSRGQITGELFF
DNA: TGTGCCAGCAGCCGAGGACAGATCACCGGGGAGCTGTTTTTT

V: TRBV28
J: TRBJ1-3
size: .
D: .
CDR3: CASSPTGRSGNTIYF
DNA: TGTGCCAGCAGTCCAACAGGGCGGAGTGGAAACACCATATATTTT

V: TRBV7-9
J: TRBJ2-1
size: .
D: .
CDR3: CASSETGIPPYNEQFF
DNA: TGTGCCAGCAGCGAAACAGGGATCCCTCCCTACAATGAGCAGTTCTTC

V: TRBV19
J: TRBJ1-1
size: .
D: .
CDR3: CASSITGTAGTEAFF
DNA: TGTGCCAGTAGTATAACCGGGACCGCGGGGACTGAAGCTTTCTTT

V: TRBV6-5
J: TRBJ2-5
size: .
D: TRBD1
CDR3: CASSPDRVGETQYF
DNA: TGTGCCAGCAGTCCAGACAGGGTTGGGGAGACCCAGTACTTC

V: TRBV3-1/TRBV3-2
J: TRBJ1-6
size: .
D: TRBD1
CDR3: CASSQTKQGDEPYNSPLHF
DNA: TGTGCCAGCAGCCAAACGAAGCAGGGGGATGAGCCCTATAATTCACCCCTCCACTTT

V: TRBV15
J: TRBJ2-7
size: .
D: .
CDR3: CATSRDGDEQYF
DNA: TGTGCCACCAGCAGAGACGGGGACGAGCAGTACTTC

V: TRBV3-1/TRBV3-2
J: TRBJ2-7
size: .
D: .
CDR3: CASSQEIWTSSYEQYF
DNA: TGTGCCAGCAGCCAAGAAATTTGGACTTCATCCTACGAGCAGTACTTC

V: TRBV7-2
J: TRBJ1-2
size: .
D: TRBD1
CDR3: CASSPGQGGYTF
DNA: TGTGCCAGCAGCCCCGGACAGGGAGGCTACACCTTC

V: TRBV4-2
J: TRBJ1-4
size: .
D: TRBD1
CDR3: CASTNPTGEKLFF
DNA: TGTGCCAGCACCAACCCGACAGGGGAAAAACTGTTTTTT

V: TRBV7-2
J: TRBJ2-7
size: .
D: .
CDR3: CASSLGAGFEQYF
DNA: TGTGCCAGCAGCTTAGGCGCAGGGTTCGAGCAGTACTTC

V: TRBV28
J: TRBJ1-4
size: few
D: TRBD1
CDR3: CASSLSRGQGGALHEKLFF
DNA: TGTGCCAGCAGTTTATCTCGCGGACAGGGCGGTGCCCTACATGAAAAACTGTTTTTT

V: TRBV28
J: TRBJ2-3
size: .
D: .
CDR3: CASSLAGLDTQYF
DNA: TGTGCCAGCAGTTTAGCGGGATTAGATACGCAGTATTTT

V: TRBV27
J: TRBJ2-5
size: .
D: TRBD1
CDR3: CASSLSRSGTGGETQYF
DNA: TGTGCCAGCAGTTTATCCCGCTCCGGGACAGGGGGAGAGACCCAGTACTTC

V: TRBV19
J: TRBJ1-4
size: once
D: .
CDR3: CASSIPGLLATNEKLFF
DNA: TGTGCCAGTAGTATCCCAGGTCTTCTCGCAACTAATGAAAAACTGTTTTTT

V: TRBV5-6
J: TRBJ1-2
size: .
D: .
CDR3: CASSSTPTGYGYGYTF
DNA: TGTGCCAGCAGCTCAACGCCTACAGGGTACGGCTATGGCTACACCTTC

V: TRBV6-5
J: TRBJ1-3
size: .
D: .
CDR3: CASSYSISSGNTIYF
DNA: TGTGCCAGCAGTTACTCGATTAGCTCTGGAAACACCATATATTTT